This T cell receptor (beta chain) came from a study of T cell changes during pregnancy in multiple sclerosis. CDR3 length: 15 residues. CDR1 and CDR2 (germline): SGHAT, FQNNGV. Trimming at V came to 5 bases and at J to 5 bases, leaving 5 bases not matched to a gene. This table comes from immunoSEQ multiplex PCR, and its TCRdb copy is limited to in-frame clones, with some not included. Here the sample spans 78,000 or so clones, about 90% being singletons. This clone was detected only once. The receptor was derived from a female donor with multiple sclerosis, enrolled in a pregnancy study. Material: peripheral blood, obtained before pregnancy. V gene TRBV11-2 combines with J gene TRBJ2-1; TRBD2 agrees at 11 bases. The CDR3 loop is CASSRGTSGNNEQFF. The CDR3 coding sequence is TGTGCCAGCAGCCGCGGGACTAGCGGAAACAATGAGCAGTTCTTC. The complete variable domain, with remaining parts taken from reference TRBV11-2 and TRBJ2-1, reads EAGVAQSPRYKIIEKRQSVAFWCNPISGHATLYWYQQILGQGPKLLIQFQNNGVVDDSQLPKDRFSAERLKGVDSTLKIQPAKLEDSAVYLCASSRGTSGNNEQFFGPGTRLTVL.